The rows below give T cell receptor beta chains drawn from one sample of a study of OX40 agonist ivuxolimab in advanced cancers. Clones were sequenced by immunoSEQ multiplex PCR, and TCRdb holds only the in-frame ones, with some missing. The data show about 51,000 clones, about 77% seen once. The material was CD4+ or CD8+ T cells sorted from blood, obtained in a trial of the OX40 agonist ivuxolimab. These receptors were obtained from an adult with an advanced solid tumor such as melanoma, head and neck, liver or kidney cancer. CDR3s include the opening cysteine and the closing phenylalanine or tryptophan. D genes are given only for firm matches. The size of a clone is reported for some rows only, either as once, few or many, or as a class for expanded clones.

V gene	J gene	D gene	clone size	CDR3 protein	CDR3 DNA
TRBV5-1	TRBJ1-2	NA	once	CASSLRPEDTYGYTF	TGCGCCAGCAGCTTGAGGCCGGAAGATACCTATGGCTACACCTTC
TRBV5-1	TRBJ1-1	TRBD1	few	CASSLQGEAEAFF	TGCGCCAGCAGCCTACAGGGGGAGGCTGAAGCTTTCTTT
TRBV2	TRBJ2-1	NA	NA	CASKSSSHNEQFF	TGTGCCAGCAAGTCTAGCTCCCACAATGAGCAGTTCTTC
TRBV19	TRBJ2-2	NA	NA	CASSIQRHTGELFF	TGTGCCAGTAGTATCCAGAGACACACCGGGGAGCTGTTTTTT
TRBV30	TRBJ2-2	NA	NA	CAWSASTGELFF	TGTGCCTGGAGTGCAAGCACCGGGGAGCTGTTTTTT
TRBV14	TRBJ2-2	NA	NA	CASSQVSGTGELFF	TGTGCCAGCAGCCAAGTCAGTGGGACCGGGGAGCTGTTTTTT
TRBV14	TRBJ1-4	NA	NA	CASSPPGLPEKLFF	TGTGCCAGCAGCCCACCAGGACTGCCCGAAAAACTGTTTTTT
TRBV27	TRBJ1-6	NA	NA	CASSRSSYNSPLHF	TGTGCCAGCAGTCGGAGCTCCTATAATTCACCCCTCCACTTT
TRBV5-1	TRBJ1-5	NA	NA	CASSLRGDSNQPQHF	TGCGCCAGCAGCTTGAGGGGGGACAGCAATCAGCCCCAGCATTTT
TRBV19	TRBJ1-2	NA	NA	CASSIQGSSYTF	TGTGCCAGTAGTATTCAGGGGTCAAGCTACACCTTC
TRBV11-2	TRBJ2-1	TRBD2	NA	CASSLDKSGRRNEQFF	TGTGCCAGCAGCTTAGATAAGAGCGGGAGAAGGAATGAGCAGTTCTTC
TRBV28	TRBJ1-5	NA	NA	CAITSGARRQPQHF	TGTGCCATCACCTCAGGGGCTCGGAGACAGCCCCAGCATTTT
TRBV10-3	TRBJ1-1	TRBD1	NA	CAISTGAGTEAFF	TGTGCCATCAGCACAGGGGCGGGGACTGAAGCTTTCTTT
TRBV27	TRBJ1-5	NA	few	CASRGAGPHNQPQHF	TGTGCCAGCAGGGGAGCCGGGCCCCACAATCAGCCCCAGCATTTT
TRBV28	TRBJ1-2	NA	many	CASSLFPGRTFYGYTF	TGTGCCAGCAGTTTATTTCCGGGACGGACGTTCTATGGCTACACCTTC
TRBV7-3	TRBJ2-1	TRBD2	NA	CASRSGTSGNEQFF	TGTGCCAGCAGGTCGGGGACTAGCGGCAATGAGCAGTTCTTC
TRBV10-3	TRBJ1-5	NA	NA	CAISVAGNQPQHF	TGTGCCATCAGTGTCGCGGGCAATCAGCCCCAGCATTTT
TRBV29-1	TRBJ2-7	NA	few	CSVPMGDTYEQYF	TGCAGCGTTCCTATGGGGGATACGTACGAGCAGTACTTC
TRBV11-2	TRBJ1-3	NA	NA	CASSLRHRGGNTIYF	TGTGCCAGCAGCCTTAGACATCGAGGAGGAAACACCATATATTTT
TRBV9	TRBJ2-2	NA	NA	CASSVLSTGELFF	TGTGCCAGCAGCGTATTAAGCACCGGGGAGCTGTTTTTT
TRBV28	TRBJ1-2	NA	NA	CASSYSGLTIYGYTF	TGTGCCAGCAGTTACTCCGGACTTACCATCTATGGCTACACCTTC
TRBV23-1	TRBJ2-1	NA	NA	CASSQSGAVRSYNEQFF	TGCGCCAGCAGTCAATCAGGGGCGGTGAGATCCTACAATGAGCAGTTCTTC
TRBV7-3	TRBJ2-2	TRBD2	NA	CASSLGSLAGMSGELFF	TGTGCCAGCAGCTTAGGGTCTCTAGCGGGAATGAGCGGGGAGCTGTTTTTT
TRBV20-1	TRBJ2-3	NA	NA	CSAPLVDTQYF	TGCAGTGCCCCCCTAGTTGATACGCAGTATTTT
TRBV18	TRBJ1-5	NA	once	CASSSYSEGNQPQHF	TGTGCCAGCTCATCATATTCGGAGGGGAATCAGCCCCAGCATTTT
TRBV7-9	TRBJ1-2	NA	NA	CASSLAMASANYGYTF	TGTGCCAGCAGCTTAGCGATGGCCTCGGCCAACTATGGCTACACCTTC
TRBV6-1	TRBJ2-3	TRBD1	NA	CASSPGQNTDTQYF	TGTGCCAGCAGTCCGGGACAGAACACAGATACGCAGTATTTT
TRBV7-5	TRBJ1-2	NA	NA	CARSPPPNRVYYGYTF	TGTGCCAGAAGCCCGCCCCCCAACAGGGTTTACTATGGCTACACCTTC
TRBV6-5	TRBJ1-2	NA	NA	CASSLTDFYGYTF	TGTGCCAGCAGTCTCACTGACTTCTATGGCTACACCTTC
TRBV28	TRBJ1-2	TRBD1	NA	CASSRGQGRYTF	TGTGCCAGCAGCAGGGGACAGGGACGCTACACCTTC
TRBV6-1	TRBJ2-2	NA	NA	CASSDRGKTGELFF	TGTGCCAGCAGTGACAGGGGAAAAACCGGGGAGCTGTTTTTT
TRBV10-3	TRBJ2-1	NA	NA	CAISVAQPNEQFF	TGTGCCATCAGTGTGGCGCAACCGAATGAGCAGTTCTTC
TRBV19	TRBJ2-7	TRBD1	once	CASSPQSPDGTGGYEQYF	TGTGCCAGTAGTCCCCAAAGCCCGGACGGGACAGGTGGCTACGAGCAGTACTTC
TRBV2	TRBJ1-5	NA	NA	CASSMNGWVNQPQHF	TGTGCCAGCAGCATGAATGGGTGGGTTAATCAGCCCCAGCATTTT
TRBV30	TRBJ2-1	TRBD2	NA	CAWRVAGPSNEQFF	TGTGCCTGGAGGGTAGCGGGACCCTCCAATGAGCAGTTCTTC
TRBV27	TRBJ2-7	TRBD1	NA	CASSLTGAGGSPYEQYF	TGTGCCAGCAGCCTAACAGGGGCCGGTGGGTCACCCTACGAGCAGTACTTC